The 30 T cell receptor beta chains reported below all come from one sample, sequenced in a study of T cell responses to AZD1222 COVID-19 vaccine. The protocol was immunoSEQ multiplex PCR, while the TCRdb copy is restricted to in-frame clones and leaves out a portion. The table has tens of thousands of clones, about 89% seen once. Specimen: peripheral blood, collected 28 days after the second AZD1222 dose. The receptors originated from an adult who received the AZD1222 COVID-19 vaccine.

The chain combines TRBV12-3 or TRBV12-4 with TRBJ1-2; no clear D. Trimming took 1 base from V and 1 from J, leaving 4 bases between them. The CDR3 runs to 13 residues. The CDR3, as DNA: TGTGCCAGCAGTTTAGACAGTAACTATGGCTACACCTTC. It encodes CASSLDSNYGYTF.

The V and J genes are TRBV18 and TRBJ1-2; 7 nucleotides match TRBD1. CDR3 length equals 15 residues. Germline assignment: CDR1 KGHSH and CDR2 LQKENI. V lost 2 bases and J lost 2; bases outside the gene matches: 5. The CDR3 region is CASSPGTVINYGYTF. DNA for the CDR3: TGTGCCAGCTCACCAGGGACAGTGATAAACTATGGCTACACCTTC. The full variable domain, in which reference TRBV18 and TRBJ1-2 provide the parts outside the CDR3, is NAGVMQNPRHLVRRRGQEARLRCSPMKGHSHVYWYRQLPEEGLKFMVYLQKENIIDESGMPKERFSAEFPKEGPSILRIQQVVRGDSAAYFCASSPGTVINYGYTFGSGTRLTVV.

The chain links TRBV9 to TRBJ2-1; D is perhaps TRBD1 or TRBD2 (5 bases each). Trimming took off 4 bases at V and 0 bases at J, with 14 bases between the two ends. Germline-derived CDR1 and CDR2 are SGDLS and YYNGEE. This CDR3 is 16 amino acids long. CDR3 sequence: CASSYRGSLSYNEQFF. The CDR3 coding sequence is TGTGCCAGCAGCTACCGGGGCTCTCTCTCCTACAATGAGCAGTTCTTC.

V is TRBV29-1 and J is TRBJ2-7; a weak D match, TRBD2 (6 bases). CDR3 length equals 12 residues. Trimming took off 6 bases at V and 1 base at J, with 10 bases between the two ends. The germline CDR1 and CDR2 sequences are SQVTM and ANQGSEA. Here the CDR3 DNA reads TGCAGCGTCGTGACTAGTTCCTACGAGCAGTACTTC. Amino acid sequence: CSVVTSSYEQYF.

The gene calls are TRBV9 and TRBJ1-4, with unresolved D. V was shortened by 4 bases and J by 0 bases, with 16 bases between the two germline ends. The CDR3 consists of 17 residues. Germline loops: CDR1 SGDLS, CDR2 YYNGEE. The CDR3 DNA follows: TGTGCCAGCAGCACCGGCCCAGTATCAGCAACTAATGAAAAACTGTTTTTT. It is translated as CASSTGPVSATNEKLFF.

The V and J genes are TRBV19 and TRBJ1-5; TRBD1 matches at 8 bases. The CDR3 consists of 14 residues. The germline gives CDR1 LNHDA, CDR2 SQIVND (reference sequence). Unmatched junction bases numbered 6, after V lost 3 bases and J lost 8 bases. The CDR3 coding sequence is TGTGCCAGTAGTATGGGACAGGCATGGGAGCCCCAGCATTTT. Residues: CASSMGQAWEPQHF.

The sample holds one count of this clone. This CDR3 reads CASSLFFQSGQPQHF. DNA of the CDR3: TGTGCCAGCAGCTTATTCTTTCAGTCGGGTCAGCCCCAGCATTTT. The chain uses TRBV7-2 and TRBJ1-5; no clear D gene. Germline V lookup: CDR1 SGHTA, CDR2 FQGNSA. This CDR3 is built from 15 residues. V lost 2 bases and J 6 bases, leaving 14 bases between the germline ends.

The rearrangement links TRBV12-3 or TRBV12-4 to TRBJ1-2, with D perhaps matching TRBD1 (6 bases). The CDR3 is made up of 13 amino acids. Trimming shortened V by 5 bases and J by 2 bases, and 9 bases separated the two germline ends. CDR3 in amino acids: CASSPTGNYGYTF. As DNA, the CDR3 is TGTGCCAGCAGTCCAACAGGGAACTATGGCTACACCTTC.

The sample holds one count of this clone. The chain joins TRBV2 to TRBJ2-5; TRBD2 matches at 13 bases. The CDR3 is 15 residues long. The germline CDR1 and CDR2 sequences are SNHLY and FYNNEI. The V segment lost 5 bases and the J segment 2 bases; nucleotides outside the gene matches: 2. CDR3 sequence (DNA): TGTGCCAGCAGTCCGACTAGCGGGGGGCAAGAGACCCAGTACTTC. Residues: CASSPTSGGQETQYF.

The rearrangement links TRBV5-8 to TRBJ1-2; no clear D gene. V lost 1 base and J 4 bases, leaving 11 bases between the germline ends. Germline lookup yields CDR1 SGHTS and CDR2 YDEGEE. The CDR3 sequence is 14 residues long. The CDR3, as DNA: TGTGCCAGCAGCTTGTTGTTACAGACCTATGGCTACACCTTC. This sequence encodes CASSLLLQTYGYTF.

This rearrangement joins TRBV18 to TRBJ1-6; D not certain. This CDR3 is 17 amino acids long. Germline assignment: CDR1 KGHSH and CDR2 LQKENI. The V end lost 0 bases, the J end lost 0 bases, and 9 bases lay between the germline ends. The CDR3 nucleotides read TGTGCCAGCTCACCACCAAACACCGTCTCCTATAATTCACCCCTCCACTTT. It translates to CASSPPNTVSYNSPLHF.

The V gene is TRBV18, the J gene TRBJ2-3; 7 nucleotides align to TRBD1. The CDR3 sequence is 15 residues long. Germline V gives CDR1 KGHSH, CDR2 LQKENI. V lost 5 bases, J lost 6 bases, and 11 bases stayed unmatched. This chain's CDR3 is CASSARTGGMDTQYF. CDR3 in DNA: TGTGCCAGCTCAGCCAGGACAGGCGGAATGGATACGCAGTATTTT.

This sequence joins TRBV18 and TRBJ2-1, with TRBD2 identical over 10 bases. In germline, CDR1 is KGHSH, CDR2 LQKENI. The V segment lost 8 bases and the J segment 7 bases; nucleotides outside the gene matches: 11. CDR3 length: 15 amino acids. CDR3 protein: CASTPSGGARNEQFF. The CDR3 nucleotides read TGTGCCAGCACCCCGAGCGGGGGGGCCCGAAATGAGCAGTTCTTC.

The genes are TRBV3-1 (or the pseudogene TRBV3-2) and TRBJ1-2, with a weak D call TRBD1 (5 bases). Between the trimmed V and J ends, which lost 1 base and 6 bases, there was a span of 21 bases. Germline values: CDR1 LGHDT, CDR2 YNNKEL (reference sequence). The CDR3 is 17 amino acids. The CDR3 protein is CASSQAVGAGKSNGYTF. The CDR3 bases are TGTGCCAGCAGCCAAGCCGTTGGGGCAGGGAAGAGTAATGGCTACACCTTC.

This chain uses TRBV27 with TRBJ1-4; D may be TRBD1 (6 bases). Germline CDR1 MNHEY, CDR2 SMNVEV (reference sequence). The CDR3 is 15 amino acids. Trimming removed 5 bases at V and 10 bases at J, with 20 bases between. CDR3 DNA: TGTGCCAGCAGTAGCACCACCCCCGTCAGGGGAAAACTGTTTTTT. Residues: CASSSTTPVRGKLFF.

This clone has just one count. The V and J genes are TRBV24-1 and TRBJ2-3, with D unresolved. The V end was cut by 2 bases, the J end by 6 bases, with 8 bases between. Per the germline V gene, CDR1 is KGHDR and CDR2 is SFDVKD. The CDR3 covers 13 residues. CDR3 sequence: CATSDSPPDTQYF. The CDR3 DNA reads as TGTGCCACCAGTGATTCACCCCCGGATACGCAGTATTTT.

This chain joins TRBV20-1 and TRBJ2-1; D is unclear. Germline V CDR1 and CDR2: DFQATT, SNEGSKA (reference sequence). The CDR3 runs to 11 residues. The ends were cut back, 5 bases at V and 11 bases at J, with 13 bases in the middle. CDR3 DNA sequence: TGCAGTGCTCCTCTGATCAGACAGCAGTTCTTC. Amino acid sequence: CSAPLIRQQFF.

This sequence joins TRBV5-6 and TRBJ1-6; the D is unclear. The CDR3 sequence is 14 residues long. Trimming shortened V by 1 base and J by 10 bases, and 12 bases separated the two germline ends. The V gene's germline CDR1 is SGHDT and CDR2 YYEEEE. The CDR3 sequence is CASSLLVSGSPLHF. CDR3 in DNA: TGTGCCAGCAGCTTGCTAGTTTCGGGGTCACCCCTCCACTTT.

This chain joins TRBV30 and TRBJ1-4, with D maybe TRBD1 (6 bases). This CDR3 is built from 13 residues. Trimming shortened V by 2 bases and J by 8 bases, and 12 bases separated the two germline ends. Germline V lookup: CDR1 GTSNPN, CDR2 SVGIG (reference sequence). The CDR3, as DNA: TGTGCCTGGAGTAGGGGGTTGCGCGAAAAACTGTTTTTT. It is translated as CAWSRGLREKLFF. Together with reference TRBV30 and TRBJ1-4, the CDR3 gives the full variable domain: SQTIHQWPATLVQPVGSPLSLECTVEGTSNPNLYWYRQAAGRGLQLLFYSVGIGQISSEVPQNLSASRPQDRQFILSSKKLLLSDSGFYLCAWSRGLREKLFFGSGTQLSVL.

The J gene is TRBJ2-1, the V gene TRBV6-5; no clear D. There are 14 residues in the CDR3. V dropped 7 bases and J dropped 6 bases, with 16 bases sitting between them. Per the germline V gene, CDR1 is MNHEY and CDR2 is SVGAGI. The CDR3 protein is CASNERSLGNEQFF. As DNA, the CDR3 is TGTGCCAGCAACGAAAGGTCCCTCGGCAATGAGCAGTTCTTC.

This clone appeared a single time. The genes are TRBV12-3 or TRBV12-4 and TRBJ1-2; D possibly corresponds to TRBD1 (6 bases). The CDR3 runs 13 residues. Between the trimmed V and J ends, which lost 6 bases and 3 bases, there was a span of 11 bases. The CDR3 sequence: CASSGGADYGYTF. The CDR3 bases are TGTGCCAGCAGCGGGGGGGCAGACTATGGCTACACCTTC.

CDR3 loop: CASSEFRNQPQHF. CDR3 nucleotides: TGTGCCAGCAGCGAGTTTCGAAATCAGCCCCAGCATTTT. This chain joins TRBV7-9 and TRBJ1-5, with D hard to call. Trimming took off 5 bases at V and 4 bases at J, with 9 bases between the two ends. Per germline, CDR1 SEHNR and CDR2 FQNEAQ (reference sequence). The CDR3 is 13 amino acids.

V usage is TRBV5-1 and J usage is TRBJ2-2; D is ambiguous. V lost 0 bases to trimming and J lost 6 bases, with 9 bases between them. Per germline, CDR1 SGHRS and CDR2 YFSETQ. CDR3 length: 14 residues. CDR3: CASSLEASPGELFF. CDR3 bases: TGCGCCAGCAGCTTGGAAGCCTCCCCCGGGGAGCTGTTTTTT.

This sequence joins TRBV6-2 or TRBV6-3 and TRBJ2-1, with 11 bases identical to TRBD2. The junction had 5 bases not matched to a gene; V was cut back by 5 bases and J by 5 bases. This CDR3 is 15 amino acids long. The germline CDR1 and CDR2 sequences are MNHEY and SVGEGT. CDR3 residues: CASSTGTSGNNEQFF. CDR3 nucleotides: TGTGCCAGCAGTACCGGGACTAGCGGTAACAATGAGCAGTTCTTC.

This clone was seen a single time. This chain joins TRBV18 and TRBJ1-1; D remains ambiguous. The CDR3 runs to 15 residues. Germline CDR1 KGHSH, CDR2 LQKENI. Trimming left V 5 bases short and J 1 base short, with 14 bases between. The CDR3 nucleotides are TGTGCCAGCTCAACCACGGCCCCGCGGAACACTGAAGCTTTCTTT. Encoded protein: CASSTTAPRNTEAFF.

The chain links TRBV12-3 or TRBV12-4 to TRBJ1-2; D not resolved. The CDR3 has 12 amino acids. Deletions cut 5 bases from V and 7 bases from J, with 11 bases between. The CDR3 nucleotides read TGTGCCAGCAGTCACCTCTCCGGTGGCTACACCTTC. Amino acid sequence: CASSHLSGGYTF.

This clone was recorded only once. This rearrangement joins TRBV7-9 to TRBJ2-3; 7 nucleotides align to TRBD1. V shed 5 bases and J 4 bases; nucleotides not matched to a gene: 15. This CDR3 is built from 17 residues. Germline V gene lookup returns CDR1 SEHNR and CDR2 FQNEAQ (reference sequence). CDR3 coding DNA: TGTGCCAGCAGCGCAGCCATAGGGGGCGGGTGGGCAGATACGCAGTATTTT. This translates into CASSAAIGGGWADTQYF.

The chain has TRBV11-3 and TRBJ1-6; D gene uncertain. The CDR3 extends over 12 amino acids. V was clipped by 4 bases and J by 13 bases, with 11 bases between them. Per germline, CDR1 SGHNT and CDR2 YENEEA. The CDR3: CASSSGPGPLHF. DNA for the CDR3: TGTGCCAGCAGCTCCGGCCCTGGTCCCCTCCACTTT.

V and J are TRBV5-1 and TRBJ2-7; 10 positions agree with TRBD2. V shed 4 bases, J shed 1 base, and the junction held 14 bases outside the gene matches. The CDR3 sequence is 18 residues long. Germline CDR1 is SGHRS and CDR2 is YFSETQ. CDR3 residues: CASSLSPSLAGASYEQYF. The CDR3 nucleotides are TGCGCCAGCAGCCTTTCCCCCTCTCTAGCGGGGGCTTCCTACGAGCAGTACTTC.

The rearrangement uses TRBV10-3 and TRBJ2-7; D is perhaps TRBD1 or TRBD2 (6 bases each). The V gene lost 4 bases and the J gene lost 0 bases, with 16 bases spanning the gap. The CDR3 sequence is 16 residues long. Germline assignment: CDR1 ENHRY and CDR2 SYGVKD. The CDR3, as DNA: TGTGCCATCAGTGCCATAAGTGGGGGGCCCTCCTACGAGCAGTACTTC. Protein sequence: CAISAISGGPSYEQYF.